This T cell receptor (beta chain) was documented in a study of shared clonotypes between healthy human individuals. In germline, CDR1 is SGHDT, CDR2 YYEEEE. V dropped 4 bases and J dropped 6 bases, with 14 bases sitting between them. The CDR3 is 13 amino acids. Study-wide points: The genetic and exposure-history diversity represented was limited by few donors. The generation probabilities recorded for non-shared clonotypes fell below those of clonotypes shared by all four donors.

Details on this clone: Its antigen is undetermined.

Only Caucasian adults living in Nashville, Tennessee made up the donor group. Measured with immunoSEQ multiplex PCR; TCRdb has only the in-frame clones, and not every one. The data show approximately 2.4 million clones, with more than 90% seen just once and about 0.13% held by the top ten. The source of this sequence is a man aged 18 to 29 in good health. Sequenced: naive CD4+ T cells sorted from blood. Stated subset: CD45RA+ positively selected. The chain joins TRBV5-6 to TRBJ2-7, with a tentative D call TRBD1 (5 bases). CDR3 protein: CASSVIGAGEQYF. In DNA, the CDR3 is TGTGCCAGCAGCGTCATAGGGGCAGGCGAGCAGTACTTC. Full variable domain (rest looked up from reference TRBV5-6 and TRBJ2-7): DAGVTQSPTHLIKTRGQQVTLRCSPKSGHDTVSWYQQALGQGPQFIFQYYEEEERQRGNFPDRFSGHQFPNYSSELNVNALLLGDSALYLCASSVIGAGEQYFGPGTRLTVT.